This T cell receptor (beta chain) was obtained from a study of T cell responses to AZD1222 COVID-19 vaccine. Findings of the study overall: Recipients of AZD1222 seropositive at baseline numbered only five or six. The donor cohort was predominantly white British with a female majority, and clonal diversity may have been underestimated. Reports say nearly half of spike-specific TCRs go after unmutated variant regions.

In regard to this clone: Its antigen is still unknown.

There are 14 residues in the CDR3. Germline V CDR1 and CDR2: SGDLS, YYNGEE. The V and J ends lost 1 base and 2 bases respectively, with 10 bases between them. Some clones are missing from TCRdb's copy, which holds only in-frame ones; the method was immunoSEQ multiplex PCR. Seen here are 110,000 to 150,000 clones, roughly nine tenths observed once, and the top ten hold around 1.6%. The receptor was isolated from an adult in good health. This chain links TRBV9 with TRBJ2-7; a weak D match, TRBD1 (6 bases). Sequenced material: peripheral blood, taken on day 0 of AZD1222 vaccination. Here the CDR3 reads CASSVWDIAYEQYF. The CDR3 DNA follows: TGTGCCAGCAGCGTATGGGACATCGCCTACGAGCAGTACTTC. Based on the CDR3 plus reference TRBV9 and TRBJ2-7, the full variable domain is DSGVTQTPKHLITATGQRVTLRCSPRSGDLSVYWYQQSLDQGLQFLIQYYNGEERAKGNILERFSAQQFPDLHSELNLSSLELGDSALYFCASSVWDIAYEQYFGPGTRLTVT.